These 20 T cell receptor beta chains were sequenced from one sample in a study of graft-versus-host responses after intestinal transplantation. Data came from immunoSEQ multiplex PCR; TCRdb stores just in-frame clones and leaves some out. This sample has approximately 92,000 clones, with approximately 90% found just once. Antigen specificity for these receptors is unknown. Sequencing used unstimulated CD8+ T cells sorted from spleen or lymph node cells, obtained before intestinal transplant. Receptors originate from a human donor who received an intestinal transplant.

The chain recombines TRBV7-9 with TRBJ2-5; a possible D gene is TRBD1 (6 bases). The V gene's germline CDR1 is SEHNR and CDR2 FQNEAQ (reference sequence). CDR3 length: 12 amino acids. Trimming stripped 8 bases from V and 1 base from J, with 8 bases between. The CDR3 here is CASRDIQETQYF. CDR3 in DNA: TGTGCCAGCCGGGACATCCAAGAGACCCAGTACTTC.

V is TRBV5-6 and J is TRBJ2-3, with D unresolved. The CDR3 extends over 11 amino acids. Germline V gives CDR1 SGHDT, CDR2 YYEEEE. V shed 0 bases and J shed 6 bases, with 2 bases lying between them. The CDR3 DNA follows: TGTGCCAGCAGCTTGGAGGATACGCAGTATTTT. This encodes CASSLEDTQYF.

V and J are TRBV5-4 and TRBJ2-1, with 10 bases fitting TRBD2. The CDR3 is 15 residues long. Germline V gives CDR1 SGHNT, CDR2 YYREEE (reference sequence). The ends lost 1 base at V and 7 bases at J; junction bases unmatched: 5. The CDR3 loop reads CASSLRLAGANEQFF. The CDR3 DNA sequence: TGTGCCAGCAGCTTGCGGCTAGCGGGAGCAAATGAGCAGTTCTTC.

This rearrangement joins TRBV6-5 to TRBJ2-7; D tentatively fits TRBD1 or TRBD2 (6 bases each). Trimming left V 2 bases short and J 3 bases short, with 17 bases between. CDR1 MNHEY and CDR2 SVGAGI come from the germline V gene. CDR3 length: 16 residues. The CDR3 region has the DNA TGTGCCAGCAGTTACCTTCAAGGGGGGACCAACTACGAGCAGTACTTC. Its translation: CASSYLQGGTNYEQYF.

The chain uses TRBV29-1 and TRBJ1-2; 7 positions agree with TRBD1. The CDR3 consists of 12 residues. Germline loops: CDR1 SQVTM, CDR2 ANQGSEA. The junction had 7 bases not matched to a gene; V was cut back by 4 bases and J by 8 bases. The CDR3 nucleotides are TGCAGCGTTGGTCAGGGGGATTTAGGCTACACCTTC. This encodes CSVGQGDLGYTF.

The chain joins TRBV19 to TRBJ2-3, with 10 nucleotides matching TRBD2. This CDR3 region has 16 residues. The ends lost 4 bases at V and 0 bases at J; junction bases unmatched: 4. Germline CDR1 reads LNHDA; CDR2 reads SQIVND (reference sequence). CDR3 sequence reads: CASSTLAGGSTDTQYF. CDR3 nucleotide sequence: TGTGCCAGTAGTACCTTAGCGGGGGGAAGCACAGATACGCAGTATTTT.

This chain joins TRBV25-1 and TRBJ1-2, with D perhaps TRBD1 (6 bases). V was pared by 3 bases and J by 7 bases, with 18 bases between. The germline V gene encodes CDR1 MGHDK and CDR2 SYGVNS. The CDR3 spans 15 residues. The CDR3 spells CASSDYGREGGGYTF. The CDR3 coding sequence is TGTGCCAGCAGTGATTATGGCCGAGAAGGGGGTGGCTACACCTTC.

As for this clone: At the DNA level, this CDR3 is encoded by other sequences in the same sample as well. The chain has TRBV15 and TRBJ1-5; no clear D gene. The germline CDR1 and CDR2 sequences are LNHNV and YYDKDF (reference sequence). V was shortened by 3 bases and J by 7 bases, with 10 bases between the two germline ends. The CDR3 is made up of 13 amino acids. CDR3: CATSRGGGQPQHF. The DNA for the CDR3 is TGTGCCACCAGCAGGGGCGGTGGACAGCCCCAGCATTTT.

The chain recombines TRBV19 with TRBJ2-7; TRBD2 agrees at 7 bases. Germline V gene data show CDR1 as LNHDA and CDR2 as SQIVND (reference sequence). V was pared by 2 bases and J by 0 bases, with 4 bases of the junction left unmatched. The CDR3 totals 15 residues. The CDR3 nucleotides are TGTGCCAGTAGTATATTCGCGGGAGACTCCTACGAGCAGTACTTC. Its protein product is CASSIFAGDSYEQYF.

The chain uses TRBV7-9 and TRBJ2-2; D not certain. V gave up 5 bases and J gave up 6 bases, with 19 bases separating them. Germline values: CDR1 SEHNR, CDR2 FQNEAQ (reference sequence). This CDR3 has 16 amino acids. The CDR3 DNA sequence: TGTGCCAGCAGCCTACCCCGGTTGAGAAGTCCCGGGGAGCTGTTTTTT. Translation gives CASSLPRLRSPGELFF. The complete variable domain, with remaining parts taken from reference TRBV7-9 and TRBJ2-2, reads DTGVSQNPRHKITKRGQNVTFRCDPISEHNRLYWYRQTLGQGPEFLTYFQNEAQLEKSRLLSDRFSAERPKGSFSTLEIQRTEQGDSAMYLCASSLPRLRSPGELFFGEGSRLTVL.

The chain joins TRBV9 to TRBJ2-2; 7 bases agree with TRBD2. CDR1 SGDLS and CDR2 YYNGEE come from the germline V gene. The CDR3 is 18 amino acids. V gave up 0 bases and J gave up 6 bases; unmatched junction bases: 14. CDR3 in amino acids: CASSVVPWRESGAGELFF. CDR3 nucleotides: TGTGCCAGCAGCGTAGTCCCTTGGCGGGAGTCTGGGGCCGGGGAGCTGTTTTTT.

This clone was recorded only once. V gene TRBV19 combines with J gene TRBJ2-7, with TRBD2 matching over 9 bases. CDR1 is LNHDA and CDR2 is SQIVND in the germline V gene (reference sequence). The CDR3 covers 14 residues. Germline trimming cut 4 bases from V and 7 bases from J; bases unmatched to any gene: 8. The CDR3 here is CASSTGLARGEQYF. CDR3 nucleotide sequence: TGTGCCAGTAGTACGGGACTAGCTAGGGGGGAGCAGTACTTC.

The V gene is TRBV29-1, the J gene TRBJ1-2, with D maybe TRBD1 (5 bases). The CDR3 has 14 residues. Germline values: CDR1 SQVTM, CDR2 ANQGSEA. The germline V and J ends were trimmed by 1 base and 4 bases, with 13 bases remaining between them. CDR3 amino acids: CSVEGSREAYGYTF. The CDR3 DNA reads as TGCAGCGTTGAAGGGTCCAGGGAGGCCTATGGCTACACCTTC.

This chain uses TRBV14 with TRBJ1-2, with D maybe TRBD1 (5 bases). Germline V gene data show CDR1 as SGHDN and CDR2 as FVKESK. V lost 0 bases and J 0 bases, leaving 11 bases between the germline ends. The CDR3 totals 16 residues. CDR3 sequence (DNA): TGTGCCAGCAGCCAAGATGACAGTCCATCTAACTATGGCTACACCTTC. The encoded protein is CASSQDDSPSNYGYTF.

The chain joins TRBV2 to TRBJ2-1; maybe TRBD2 (6 bases). Looked up from germline, CDR1 is SNHLY and CDR2 is FYNNEI. CDR3 length: 16 residues. Trimming removed 2 bases from V and 7 bases from J, with 18 bases in between. The CDR3 DNA follows: TGTGCCAGCAGTGAATGGGCGGGGACTCCCGAGAATGAGCAGTTCTTC. It translates to CASSEWAGTPENEQFF.

Comment on this clone: The junction differs from germline at one of its ends, possibly a read error. The chain employs TRBV6-5 and TRBJ2-7; TRBD1 might be the D (5 bases). The CDR3 contains 13 residues. The germline gives CDR1 MNHEY, CDR2 SVGAGI. Here the CDR3 DNA reads TGTGCCAGCAGTTACCAGGGCTCCTACGGGCAGTACTTC. As protein: CASSYQGSYGQYF.

The rearrangement uses TRBV13 and TRBJ2-1; 16 bases agree with TRBD2. After removal of 5 bases from V and 10 bases from J, the junction contained 2 bases not matched to a gene. CDR1 is PRHDT, CDR2 FYEKMQ, per germline (reference sequence). The CDR3 covers 14 residues. Here the CDR3 reads CASSTGLAGGEQFF. DNA for the CDR3: TGTGCCAGCAGCACGGGACTAGCGGGAGGGGAGCAGTTCTTC.

This chain links TRBV11-2 with TRBJ2-1; TRBD2 matches 7 bases. The CDR3 extends over 15 amino acids. V lost 4 bases and J lost 10; bases outside the gene matches: 13. CDR1 is SGHAT, CDR2 FQNNGV, per germline. CDR3 coding DNA: TGTGCCAGCAGCTCCCCCCTTGTGCGGGGGACGGAGCAGTTCTTC. Its translation: CASSSPLVRGTEQFF. Complete variable domain (other parts from reference TRBV11-2 and TRBJ2-1): EAGVAQSPRYKIIEKRQSVAFWCNPISGHATLYWYQQILGQGPKLLIQFQNNGVVDDSQLPKDRFSAERLKGVDSTLKIQPAKLEDSAVYLCASSSPLVRGTEQFFGPGTRLTVL.

CDR3 sequence: CASSVARDGSNQPQHF. CDR3 sequence (DNA): TGTGCCAGCAGCGTAGCAAGGGACGGGAGCAATCAGCCCCAGCATTTT. The chain has TRBV9 and TRBJ1-5, with a tentative D call TRBD1 (5 bases). CDR1 and CDR2 (germline): SGDLS, YYNGEE. Trimming cost V 0 bases and J 1 base, with 11 bases left between them. The CDR3 loop spans 16 amino acids.

V and J are TRBV7-3 and TRBJ2-3; D not certain. Trimming took 3 bases from V and 3 from J, leaving 10 bases between them. Germline CDR1 and CDR2: SGHTA and FQGTGA. The CDR3 contains 14 residues. The CDR3 DNA reads as TGTGCCAGCAGCTTTGCTGGGATTACAGATACGCAGTATTTT. It codes for CASSFAGITDTQYF. The entire variable domain, with the rest obtained from reference TRBV7-3 and TRBJ2-3, is as follows: GAGVSQTPSNKVTEKGKYVELRCDPISGHTALYWYRQSLGQGPEFLIYFQGTGAADDSGLPNDRFFAVRPEGSVSTLKIQRTERGDSAVYLCASSFAGITDTQYFGPGTRLTVL.